Listed below are T cell receptor beta chains from one sample, sequenced in a study of CD8 T cells in Susac syndrome. TCRdb used MiXCR to reprocess the immunoSEQ multiplex PCR reads, holding one entry per CDR3 protein. The sample has about 150,000 distinct CDR3 sequences; nearly 97% are singletons. Sequencing input: CD8+ T cells from PBMCs. Source of these receptors: a human donor with multiple sclerosis. Each CDR3 is given with its conserved first and last residue. D genes are given only for firm matches. Size is stated for part of the rows, as once, few or many counts, or as a class when the clone is expanded.

j_call: TRBJ1-5; clone_size: .; d_call: .; v_call: TRBV12-3/TRBV12-4; cdr3_nt: TGTGCCAGCAGTTCAGGGGCCAATCAGCCCCAGCATTTT; cdr3_aa: CASSSGANQPQHF
j_call: TRBJ2-7; clone_size: .; d_call: .; v_call: TRBV20-1; cdr3_nt: TGCAGTGCTAGAGATAAAGGGGAGAATAACTACGAGCAGTACTTC; cdr3_aa: CSARDKGENNYEQYF
j_call: TRBJ1-1; clone_size: .; d_call: .; v_call: TRBV30; cdr3_nt: TGTGCCTGGAGTAACCGGCAAGAAGCTTTCTTT; cdr3_aa: CAWSNRQEAFF
j_call: TRBJ2-3; clone_size: .; d_call: .; v_call: TRBV9; cdr3_nt: TGTGCCAGCAGCGCCGGGACGACTAGCACAGATACGCAGTATTTT; cdr3_aa: CASSAGTTSTDTQYF
j_call: TRBJ1-5; clone_size: .; d_call: .; v_call: TRBV12-3/TRBV12-4; cdr3_nt: TGTGCCAGCAAGAGTAGCAATCAGCCCCAGCATTTT; cdr3_aa: CASKSSNQPQHF
j_call: TRBJ2-3; clone_size: .; d_call: TRBD2; v_call: TRBV29-1; cdr3_nt: TGCAGCGTTGTGACAGGACTAGCCCCCTCTCCAGATACGCAGTATTTT; cdr3_aa: CSVVTGLAPSPDTQYF
j_call: TRBJ2-3; clone_size: .; d_call: TRBD2; v_call: TRBV9; cdr3_nt: TGTGCCAGCAGCGTAGGAGGCGGGGGTCTGGCGACAGATACGCAGTATTTT; cdr3_aa: CASSVGGGGLATDTQYF
j_call: TRBJ2-7; clone_size: .; d_call: TRBD2; v_call: TRBV29-1; cdr3_nt: TGCAGCGTAGGGACTAGTCCCAACGAGCAGTACTTC; cdr3_aa: CSVGTSPNEQYF
j_call: TRBJ2-5; clone_size: .; d_call: .; v_call: TRBV6-5; cdr3_nt: TGTGCCAGCAGACTCGGGGAGGCCCAGTACTTC; cdr3_aa: CASRLGEAQYF
j_call: TRBJ1-1; clone_size: .; d_call: TRBD1; v_call: TRBV30; cdr3_nt: TGTGCCTGGATCTACAGGGGAATGAACACTGAAGCTTTCTTT; cdr3_aa: CAWIYRGMNTEAFF
j_call: TRBJ1-3; clone_size: .; d_call: .; v_call: TRBV20-1; cdr3_nt: TGCAGTGTTCAGGCACGGGGGCTCGGAAACACCATATATTTT; cdr3_aa: CSVQARGLGNTIYF
j_call: TRBJ1-2; clone_size: .; d_call: .; v_call: TRBV29-1; cdr3_nt: TGCAGCGTTGAGAGCAGGGCTCCCAGCTATGGCTACACCTTC; cdr3_aa: CSVESRAPSYGYTF
j_call: TRBJ1-2; clone_size: .; d_call: .; v_call: TRBV27; cdr3_nt: TGTGCCAGCAGAGAGCTTGGGCAGGGCTACACCTTC; cdr3_aa: CASRELGQGYTF
j_call: TRBJ1-2; clone_size: .; d_call: .; v_call: TRBV29-1; cdr3_nt: TGCAGCGCGGAATCCTCGAGAGTGGGGGCGCCTGGCTACACCTTC; cdr3_aa: CSAESSRVGAPGYTF
j_call: TRBJ1-1; clone_size: .; d_call: .; v_call: TRBV20-1; cdr3_nt: TGCAGTGCTTGGTTGAACACTGAAGCTTTCTTT; cdr3_aa: CSAWLNTEAFF
j_call: TRBJ2-7; clone_size: .; d_call: .; v_call: TRBV13; cdr3_nt: TGTGCCAGCAGCTCGACCCGGGACGTGTACGAGCAGTACTTC; cdr3_aa: CASSSTRDVYEQYF
j_call: TRBJ2-5; clone_size: .; d_call: TRBD1; v_call: TRBV12-3/TRBV12-4; cdr3_nt: TGTGCCAGCAGTTCCGGGACAGTCTCACGAGAGACCCAGTACTTC; cdr3_aa: CASSSGTVSRETQYF
j_call: TRBJ2-1; clone_size: .; d_call: .; v_call: TRBV7-2; cdr3_nt: TGTGCCAGCAGCTTATCCTGGGCACTACCGAACAATGAGCAGTTCTTC; cdr3_aa: CASSLSWALPNNEQFF
j_call: TRBJ2-7; clone_size: .; d_call: .; v_call: TRBV19; cdr3_nt: TGTGCCAGTAGTATAAGAGGGTTCTACGAGCAGTACTTC; cdr3_aa: CASSIRGFYEQYF
j_call: TRBJ1-2; clone_size: .; d_call: .; v_call: TRBV20-1; cdr3_nt: TGCAGTGCTCGACCGGGATTAGCTAACTATGGCTACACCTTC; cdr3_aa: CSARPGLANYGYTF
j_call: TRBJ2-1; clone_size: .; d_call: TRBD2; v_call: TRBV29-1; cdr3_nt: TGCAGCGTTAGGGTCAGGGGGCTAGCGGGGGCACATGAGCAGTTCTTC; cdr3_aa: CSVRVRGLAGAHEQFF
j_call: TRBJ2-2; clone_size: .; d_call: .; v_call: TRBV19; cdr3_nt: TGTGCCAGTAGTATCTCCGGGGAGCTGTTTTTT; cdr3_aa: CASSISGELFF
j_call: TRBJ1-4; clone_size: .; d_call: .; v_call: TRBV20-1; cdr3_nt: TGCAGTGCTAGAGATACGGATAACGGGGATGAAAAACTGTTTTTT; cdr3_aa: CSARDTDNGDEKLFF
j_call: TRBJ2-1; clone_size: .; d_call: TRBD2; v_call: TRBV4-1; cdr3_nt: TGCGCCAGCAGACAAGTAGCGGGCTCCTACAATGAGCAGTTCTTC; cdr3_aa: CASRQVAGSYNEQFF
j_call: TRBJ1-1; clone_size: .; d_call: .; v_call: TRBV18; cdr3_nt: TGTGCCACCCTGGGAGGGACTGAAGCTTTCTTT; cdr3_aa: CATLGGTEAFF
j_call: TRBJ2-7; clone_size: .; d_call: .; v_call: TRBV11-2; cdr3_nt: TGTGCCAGCAGCTTTGGACCGCAAGCTTACGAGCAGTACTTC; cdr3_aa: CASSFGPQAYEQYF
j_call: TRBJ1-2; clone_size: .; d_call: .; v_call: TRBV20-1; cdr3_nt: TGCAGTGCTAGCAGTAGGGGTTATTTGGGCTACACCTTC; cdr3_aa: CSASSRGYLGYTF
j_call: TRBJ1-2; clone_size: .; d_call: .; v_call: TRBV9; cdr3_nt: TGTGCCAGCAGCGAGGGGGGAACCTATGGCTACACCTTC; cdr3_aa: CASSEGGTYGYTF
j_call: TRBJ2-1; clone_size: .; d_call: .; v_call: TRBV12-3/TRBV12-4; cdr3_nt: TGTGCCAGCAGTTCTCAGGGTTCGTACCAGTTCTTC; cdr3_aa: CASSSQGSYQFF
j_call: TRBJ1-2; clone_size: .; d_call: .; v_call: TRBV20-1; cdr3_nt: TGCAGTGCTAGAGCCCGGGTGGCCGTAGATGGCTACACCTTC; cdr3_aa: CSARARVAVDGYTF
j_call: TRBJ1-2; clone_size: .; d_call: .; v_call: TRBV3-1; cdr3_nt: TGTGCCAGCAGCCAAGAGTCCGGCCGTCTTAACTATGGCTACACCTTC; cdr3_aa: CASSQESGRLNYGYTF
j_call: TRBJ2-5; clone_size: few; d_call: .; v_call: TRBV4-2; cdr3_nt: TGTGCCAGCAGCCAAGAGGACTGGGAGGGGGGCGAAGAGACCCAGTACTTC; cdr3_aa: CASSQEDWEGGEETQYF
j_call: TRBJ1-2; clone_size: once; d_call: .; v_call: TRBV27; cdr3_nt: TGTGCCAGCAGTTTAGGGGGCGGCTATGGCTACACCTTC; cdr3_aa: CASSLGGGYGYTF
j_call: TRBJ2-1; clone_size: .; d_call: .; v_call: TRBV7-2; cdr3_nt: TGTGCCAGCAGCTTAGCATGGGATGAGCAGTTCTTC; cdr3_aa: CASSLAWDEQFF
j_call: TRBJ2-3; clone_size: once; d_call: .; v_call: TRBV6-5; cdr3_nt: TGTGCCAGCAGTTACGGGACAAAAGATACGCAGTATTTT; cdr3_aa: CASSYGTKDTQYF
j_call: TRBJ2-1; clone_size: .; d_call: .; v_call: TRBV14; cdr3_nt: TGTGCCAGCAGCCAAGATCAGGGGCCCTACAATGAGCAGTTCTTC; cdr3_aa: CASSQDQGPYNEQFF
j_call: TRBJ2-7; clone_size: .; d_call: .; v_call: TRBV13; cdr3_nt: TGTGCCAGCAGCTTCGGCACCTACGAGCAGTACTTC; cdr3_aa: CASSFGTYEQYF
j_call: TRBJ2-3; clone_size: .; d_call: .; v_call: TRBV7-9; cdr3_nt: TGTGCCAGCAGCGAACTGGCGGGGGCCACAGATACGCAGTATTTT; cdr3_aa: CASSELAGATDTQYF
j_call: TRBJ1-6; clone_size: .; d_call: .; v_call: TRBV12-3/TRBV12-4; cdr3_nt: TGTGCCAGCAGTACCCCGTTCCCTAATTCACCCCTCCACTTT; cdr3_aa: CASSTPFPNSPLHF
j_call: TRBJ1-5; clone_size: .; d_call: .; v_call: TRBV24-1; cdr3_nt: TGTGCCACCAGTGATGTGGGCAGCAATCAGCCCCAGCATTTT; cdr3_aa: CATSDVGSNQPQHF
j_call: TRBJ1-2; clone_size: .; d_call: .; v_call: TRBV27; cdr3_nt: TGTGCCACCGGGGAGTACTCGGGCTATGGCTACACCTTC; cdr3_aa: CATGEYSGYGYTF